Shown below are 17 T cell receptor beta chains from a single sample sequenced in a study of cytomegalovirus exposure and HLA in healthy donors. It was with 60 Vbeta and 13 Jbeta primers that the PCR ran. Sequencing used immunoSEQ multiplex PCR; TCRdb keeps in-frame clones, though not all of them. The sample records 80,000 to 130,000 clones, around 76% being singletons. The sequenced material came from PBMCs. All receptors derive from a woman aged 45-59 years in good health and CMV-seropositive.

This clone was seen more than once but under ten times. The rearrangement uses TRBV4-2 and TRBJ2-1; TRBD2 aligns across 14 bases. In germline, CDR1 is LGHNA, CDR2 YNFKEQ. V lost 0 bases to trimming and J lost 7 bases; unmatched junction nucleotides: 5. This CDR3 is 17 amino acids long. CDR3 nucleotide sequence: TGTGCCAGCAGCCAAGACGGGACTAGCGGGAGTTTTAATGAGCAGTTCTTC. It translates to CASSQDGTSGSFNEQFF.

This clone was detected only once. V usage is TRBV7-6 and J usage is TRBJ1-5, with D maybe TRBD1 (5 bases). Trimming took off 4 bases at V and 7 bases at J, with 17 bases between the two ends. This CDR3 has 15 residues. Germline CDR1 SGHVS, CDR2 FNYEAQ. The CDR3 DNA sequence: TGTGCCAGCAGCTCGGAAACCAGGGTGGACCAGCCCCAGCATTTT. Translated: CASSSETRVDQPQHF.

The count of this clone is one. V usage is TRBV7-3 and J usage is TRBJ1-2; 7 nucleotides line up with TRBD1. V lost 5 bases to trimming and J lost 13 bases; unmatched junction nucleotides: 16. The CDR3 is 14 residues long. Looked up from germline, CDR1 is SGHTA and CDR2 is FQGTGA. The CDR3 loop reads CASSPLMSPQGGTF. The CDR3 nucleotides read TGTGCCAGCAGCCCCTTGATGTCCCCCCAGGGGGGCACCTTC.

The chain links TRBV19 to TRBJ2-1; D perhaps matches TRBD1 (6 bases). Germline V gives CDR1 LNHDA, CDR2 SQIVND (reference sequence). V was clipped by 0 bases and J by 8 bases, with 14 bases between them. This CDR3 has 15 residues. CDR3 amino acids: CASSIDGTQMDEQFF. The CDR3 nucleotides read TGTGCCAGTAGTATAGATGGGACACAGATGGATGAGCAGTTCTTC.

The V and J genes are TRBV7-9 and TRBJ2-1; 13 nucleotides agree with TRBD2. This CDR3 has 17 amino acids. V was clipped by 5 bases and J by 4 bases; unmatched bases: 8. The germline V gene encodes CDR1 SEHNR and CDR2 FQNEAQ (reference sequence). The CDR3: CASSTSGRALAYNEQFF. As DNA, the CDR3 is TGTGCCAGCAGCACTAGCGGGAGGGCCCTGGCTTACAATGAGCAGTTCTTC. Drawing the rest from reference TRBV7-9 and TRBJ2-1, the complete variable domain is DTGVSQNPRHKITKRGQNVTFRCDPISEHNRLYWYRQTLGQGPEFLTYFQNEAQLEKSRLLSDRFSAERPKGSFSTLEIQRTEQGDSAMYLCASSTSGRALAYNEQFFGPGTRLTVL.

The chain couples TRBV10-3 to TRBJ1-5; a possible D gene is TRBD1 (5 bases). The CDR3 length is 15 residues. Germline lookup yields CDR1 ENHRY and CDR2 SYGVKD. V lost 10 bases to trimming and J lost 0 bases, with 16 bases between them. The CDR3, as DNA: TGTGCCACCAGCCCGGGGGGAGATAGCAATCAGCCCCAGCATTTT. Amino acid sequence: CATSPGGDSNQPQHF.

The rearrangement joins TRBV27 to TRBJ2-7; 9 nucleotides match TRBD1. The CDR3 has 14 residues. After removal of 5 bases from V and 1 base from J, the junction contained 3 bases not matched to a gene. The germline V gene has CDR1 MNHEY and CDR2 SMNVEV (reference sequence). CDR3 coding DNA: TGTGCCAGCAGTGACAGGGGGGTATCCTACGAGCAGTACTTC. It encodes CASSDRGVSYEQYF.

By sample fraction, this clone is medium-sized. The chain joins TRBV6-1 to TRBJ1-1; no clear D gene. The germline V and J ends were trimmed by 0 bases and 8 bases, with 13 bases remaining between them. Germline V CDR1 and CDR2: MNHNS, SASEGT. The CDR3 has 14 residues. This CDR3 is CASSEALDGGEAFF. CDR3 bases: TGTGCCAGCAGTGAAGCGCTGGATGGCGGAGAAGCTTTCTTT.

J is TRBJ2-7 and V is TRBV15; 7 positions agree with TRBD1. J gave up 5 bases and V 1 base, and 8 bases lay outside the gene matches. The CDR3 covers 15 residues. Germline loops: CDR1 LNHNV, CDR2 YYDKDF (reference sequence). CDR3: CATSRGDSKGDEQYF. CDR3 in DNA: TGTGCCACCAGCAGAGGGGACAGTAAGGGCGACGAGCAGTACTTC.

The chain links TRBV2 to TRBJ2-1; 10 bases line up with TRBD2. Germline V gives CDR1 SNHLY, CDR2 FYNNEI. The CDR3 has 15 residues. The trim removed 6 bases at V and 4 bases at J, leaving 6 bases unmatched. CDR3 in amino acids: CASSRLAGDYNEQFF. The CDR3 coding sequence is TGTGCCAGCAGCCGGCTAGCGGGAGATTACAATGAGCAGTTCTTC.

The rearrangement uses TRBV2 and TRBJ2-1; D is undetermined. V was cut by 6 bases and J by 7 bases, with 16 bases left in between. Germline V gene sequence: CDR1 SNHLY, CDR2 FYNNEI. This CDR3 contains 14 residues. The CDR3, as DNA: TGTGCCAGCAGCGATAGCCCCTCTGATAATGAGCAGTTCTTC. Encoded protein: CASSDSPSDNEQFF.

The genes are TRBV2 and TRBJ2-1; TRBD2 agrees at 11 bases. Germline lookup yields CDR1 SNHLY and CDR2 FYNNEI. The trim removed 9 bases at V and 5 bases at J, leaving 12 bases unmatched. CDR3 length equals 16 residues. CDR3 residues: CASDRATSGGHNEQFF. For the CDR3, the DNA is TGTGCCAGTGACAGGGCTACTAGCGGGGGACACAATGAGCAGTTCTTC. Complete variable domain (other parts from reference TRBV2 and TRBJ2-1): EPEVTQTPSHQVTQMGQEVILRCVPISNHLYFYWYRQILGQKVEFLVSFYNNEISEKSEIFDDQFSVERPDGSNFTLKIRSTKLEDSAMYFCASDRATSGGHNEQFFGPGTRLTVL.

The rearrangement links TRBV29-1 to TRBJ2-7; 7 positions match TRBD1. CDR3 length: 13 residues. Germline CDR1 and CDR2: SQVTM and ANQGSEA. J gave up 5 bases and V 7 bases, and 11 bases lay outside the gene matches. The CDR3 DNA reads TGCAGCGCTTACCGAGGGGGCCGAAACGAGCAGTACTTC. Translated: CSAYRGGRNEQYF.

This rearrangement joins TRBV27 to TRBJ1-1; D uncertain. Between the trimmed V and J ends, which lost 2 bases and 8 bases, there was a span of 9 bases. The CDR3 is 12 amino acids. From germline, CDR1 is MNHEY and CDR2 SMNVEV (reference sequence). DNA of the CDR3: TGTGCCAGCAGTTTACTAGGGAGAGAAGCTTTCTTT. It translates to CASSLLGREAFF.

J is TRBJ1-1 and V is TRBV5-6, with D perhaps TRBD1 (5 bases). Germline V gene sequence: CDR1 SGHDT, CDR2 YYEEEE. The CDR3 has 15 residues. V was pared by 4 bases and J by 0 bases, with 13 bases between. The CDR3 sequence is CASSPGGRMNTEAFF. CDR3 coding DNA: TGTGCCAGCAGCCCGGGGGGTCGGATGAACACTGAAGCTTTCTTT.

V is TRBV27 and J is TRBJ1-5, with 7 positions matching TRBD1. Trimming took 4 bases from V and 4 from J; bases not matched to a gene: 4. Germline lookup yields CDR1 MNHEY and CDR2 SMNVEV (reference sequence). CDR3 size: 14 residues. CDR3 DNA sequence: TGTGCCAGCAGTTCCGGGACAGCTAATCAGCCCCAGCATTTT. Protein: CASSSGTANQPQHF.

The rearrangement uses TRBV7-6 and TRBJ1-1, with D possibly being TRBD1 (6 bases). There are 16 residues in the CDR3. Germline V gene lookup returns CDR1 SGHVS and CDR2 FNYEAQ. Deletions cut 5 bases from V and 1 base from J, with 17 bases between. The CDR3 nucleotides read TGTGCCAGCAGCCCCGAGCCTACAGGGCAGAACACTGAAGCTTTCTTT. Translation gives CASSPEPTGQNTEAFF.